Here is one TCR beta chain with its context. Its specificity is not known. Included in the TCR beta cDNA libraries were unique molecular identifiers. Researchers reported 400,000 to 600,000 cDNA molecules coming from approximately 0.91 to 9.4 million T cells. TCRdb re-derived calls from the PCR reads in MiXCR, one entry per CDR3 protein. This table holds about 820,000 distinct CDR3 sequences, under 70% found once. The entry originates in a study of post-analysis software for immune sequencing data. Notes on the study in general: There were five TRBV segments more frequent in patients than controls, and TRBV5-6, TRBV5-1 and TRBV20-1 were among them.

Trimming cost V 1 base and J 2 bases; bases outside gene matches: 4. Looked up from germline, CDR1 is SGHRS and CDR2 is YFSETQ. The CDR3 contains 16 residues. The sample consisted of blood. This sequence joins TRBV5-1 and TRBJ2-1, with 9 bases aligning to TRBD1. This receptor was taken from a girl under 18 with multiple sclerosis. CDR3 residues: CASSLRRDRAYNEQFF. The CDR3 nucleotides read TGCGCCAGCAGCTTGAGACGGGACAGGGCCTACAATGAGCAGTTCTTC.